This T cell receptor (beta chain) is drawn from a study of blood T cell repertoires in COVID-19. Study as a whole: Samples taken during acute and convalescent COVID-19 were collected in the United States, Italy and Spain.

Per the authors' pipeline: Estimated nucleated cell counts came from reference gene primer amplification. Using immunoSEQ multiplex PCR, the repertoire was profiled, and TCRdb retains in-frame clones only, with some absent. That table gives V, J and clone size, and the DNA gave D and trimming. The sample contains 250,000 to 300,000 clones, 88% of which appear only once. The CDR3 contains 12 residues. The V and J ends lost 3 bases and 7 bases, in that order; junction bases with no gene match: 3. CDR1 LNHDA and CDR2 SQIVND come from the germline V gene (reference sequence). This receptor was obtained from a woman in her thirties or forties who had recovered from COVID-19. The gene calls are TRBV19 and TRBJ2-7; the match to TRBD1 covers 7 bases. Source material: peripheral blood. CDR3 DNA: TGTGCCAGTAGTATGACAGGGTTGGAGCAGTACTTC. This codes for CASSMTGLEQYF.